This T cell receptor (beta chain) originates from a study of T-cell reconstitution after alpha-beta-depleted transplantation in children. Unique molecular identifiers were incorporated during preparation of the TCRbeta library. One entry per CDR3 protein results from TCRdb running MiXCR on the PCR reads. The table has around 200,000 distinct CDR3 sequences, more than 6.5% seen once; the top ten hold around 3.1%. This clonotype has at least ten counts. The CDR3 runs 13 residues. Between the trimmed V and J ends, which lost 4 bases and 3 bases, there was a span of 11 bases. Germline V gene lookup returns CDR1 SGHKS and CDR2 YYEKEE (reference sequence).

The source was PBMCs from the stem cell graft donor, collected from the stem cell graft. This receptor was identified in a human donor who donated a stem cell graft to a child with Wiskott-Aldrich syndrome. The chain recombines TRBV5-5 with TRBJ2-7; either TRBD1 or TRBD2 may fit D (5 bases each). CDR3 nucleotides: TGTGCCAGCAGCCTAGGGGACCTCTACGAGCAGTACTTC. This encodes CASSLGDLYEQYF.